This TCR beta chain was recovered during a study of graft-versus-host responses after intestinal transplantation. Study at large: Multivisceral, liver-intestinal, or isolated intestinal grafts were transplanted into recipients. Every recipient underwent anti-thymocyte globulin induction, then tacrolimus and steroids for roughly three years.

Trimming removed 0 bases from V and 3 bases from J; junction bases left unmatched: 1. From germline, CDR1 is SGDLS and CDR2 YYNGEE. The CDR3 covers 15 residues. Profiled with immunoSEQ multiplex PCR; TCRdb holds only in-frame clones, not every one. The sample has some 44,000 clones; 85% to 95% are singletons. The J gene is TRBJ2-3, the V gene TRBV9, with TRBD2 identical over 10 bases. The material sequenced was PBMCs, taken around 330 days after intestinal transplant. The source is a human patient who received an intestinal transplant, so some T cells may come from the graft donor. The CDR3 loop is CASSVGGLATDTQYF. The CDR3 coding sequence is TGTGCCAGCAGCGTAGGGGGACTAGCGACAGATACGCAGTATTTT.